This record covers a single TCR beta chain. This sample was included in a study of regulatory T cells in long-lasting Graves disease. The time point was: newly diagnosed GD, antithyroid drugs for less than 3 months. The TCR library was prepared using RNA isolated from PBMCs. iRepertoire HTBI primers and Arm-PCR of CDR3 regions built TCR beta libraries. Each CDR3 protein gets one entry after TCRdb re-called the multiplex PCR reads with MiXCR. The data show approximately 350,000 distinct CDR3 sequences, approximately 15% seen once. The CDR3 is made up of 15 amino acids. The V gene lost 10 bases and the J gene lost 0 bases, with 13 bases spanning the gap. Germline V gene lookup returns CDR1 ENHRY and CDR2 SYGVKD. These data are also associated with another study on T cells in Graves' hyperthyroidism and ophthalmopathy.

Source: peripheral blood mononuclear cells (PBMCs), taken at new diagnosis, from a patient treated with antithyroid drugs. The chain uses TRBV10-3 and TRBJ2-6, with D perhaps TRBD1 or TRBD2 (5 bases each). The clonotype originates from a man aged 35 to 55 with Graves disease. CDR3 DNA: TGTGCCACTTCGGGGCGGAACTCTGGGGCCAACGTCCTGACTTTC. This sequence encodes CATSGRNSGANVLTF.